One sample yielded the 25 T cell receptor beta chains listed below, sequenced in a study of shared clonotypes between healthy human individuals. Sequenced by immunoSEQ multiplex PCR; TCRdb stores in-frame clones only, minus some. The table lists approximately 92,000 clones, over 60% of them singletons. Material: memory CD8+ T cells sorted from blood. This sample's subset: CD45RO+ cells pooled with CCR7-negative TemRA cells. These receptor sequences come from a man aged 25 to 40 in good health.

The V gene is TRBV11-1, the J gene TRBJ1-5; tentative D call: TRBD1 (6 bases). The V end lost 5 bases, the J end lost 4 bases, and 9 bases lay between the germline ends. The CDR3 runs to 13 residues. CDR1 is SGHAT and CDR2 is FQDESV in the germline V gene (reference sequence). CDR3 bases: TGTGCCAGCAGCACACAGGGTAATCAGCCCCAGCATTTT. Translation gives CASSTQGNQPQHF.

The genes are TRBV11-1 and TRBJ2-1; TRBD2 agrees at 10 bases. The V and J ends lost 2 bases and 4 bases, in that order; junction bases with no gene match: 2. The CDR3 totals 15 residues. Germline V gives CDR1 SGHAT, CDR2 FQDESV (reference sequence). The CDR3 DNA reads as TGTGCCAGCAGCTTAAGGACTAGCGGATACAATGAGCAGTTCTTC. Protein product: CASSLRTSGYNEQFF.

The chain has TRBV6-6 and TRBJ1-3, with D possibly matching TRBD1 (6 bases). V dropped 8 bases and J dropped 2 bases, with 13 bases sitting between them. CDR3 length: 14 amino acids. In germline, CDR1 is MNHNY, CDR2 SVGAGI (reference sequence). Here the CDR3 reads CASGRQAAGNTIYF. The CDR3 nucleotides are TGTGCCAGCGGGCGACAGGCTGCTGGAAACACCATATATTTT.

The chain uses TRBV29-1 and TRBJ2-1; D unresolved. Germline V gene data show CDR1 as SQVTM and CDR2 as ANQGSEA. The CDR3 contains 13 residues. V was trimmed by 3 bases and J by 3 bases, leaving 9 bases between them. The CDR3 is CSVDAIDYNEQFF. In DNA form, the CDR3 reads TGCAGCGTTGACGCGATCGACTACAATGAGCAGTTCTTC.

The chain uses TRBV11-2 and TRBJ1-1; the D is unclear. Between the trimmed V and J ends, which lost 1 base and 1 base, there was a span of 4 bases. Per germline, CDR1 SGHAT and CDR2 FQNNGV. This CDR3 spans 13 amino acids. CDR3 region: CASSLGGNTEAFF. DNA of the CDR3: TGTGCCAGCAGCTTAGGGGGGAACACTGAAGCTTTCTTT.

The chain couples TRBV11-3 to TRBJ2-5; 11 positions agree with TRBD2. Germline CDR1 is SGHNT and CDR2 is YENEEA. This CDR3 has 16 amino acids. After removal of 4 bases from V and 2 bases from J, the junction contained 6 bases not matched to a gene. The CDR3 here is CASSSRLAGTQETQYF. CDR3 coding DNA: TGTGCCAGCAGCTCTAGACTAGCGGGAACACAAGAGACCCAGTACTTC.

The V call is TRBV11-2, the J call TRBJ1-5, with TRBD1 as a possible D gene (5 bases). Germline V CDR1 and CDR2: SGHAT, FQNNGV. V was cut by 5 bases and J by 5 bases, with 10 bases left in between. The CDR3 extends over 13 amino acids. The CDR3 spells CASSQGLDQPQHF. The CDR3 DNA reads TGTGCCAGCAGCCAGGGTCTGGATCAGCCCCAGCATTTT.

J is TRBJ1-2 and V is TRBV19, with TRBD1 identical over 7 bases. From germline, CDR1 is LNHDA and CDR2 SQIVND (reference sequence). Germline trimming cut 6 bases from V and 4 bases from J; bases unmatched to any gene: 11. CDR3 size: 15 residues. The CDR3: CASRDIRQGGYGYTF. CDR3 nucleotide sequence: TGTGCCAGTAGAGACATCCGACAGGGCGGCTATGGCTACACCTTC.

CDR3 sequence: CASSYNNHRPDTQYF. CDR3 in DNA: TGTGCCAGCAGTTACAACAACCACCGGCCCGATACGCAGTATTTT. This rearrangement joins TRBV6-5 to TRBJ2-3; D ambiguous. The CDR3 runs to 15 residues. Trimming took off 2 bases at V and 6 bases at J, with 15 bases between the two ends. CDR1 and CDR2 (germline): MNHEY, SVGAGI.

This chain joins TRBV11-3 and TRBJ2-1, with 13 bases that match TRBD2. Germline values: CDR1 SGHNT, CDR2 YENEEA. The ends lost 5 bases at V and 8 bases at J; junction bases unmatched: 9. The CDR3 covers 16 residues. CDR3 sequence reads: CASSPTGTSGKYEQFF. The CDR3 DNA reads as TGTGCCAGCAGCCCCACCGGGACTAGCGGGAAGTATGAGCAGTTCTTC.

Here the CDR3 reads CASSPGDREQIIEPQHF. The CDR3 DNA reads TGCGCCAGCAGCCCGGGGGACAGGGAACAGATAATTGAGCCCCAGCATTTT. The J gene is TRBJ1-5, the V gene TRBV5-1; 9 positions match TRBD1. The V gene's germline CDR1 is SGHRS and CDR2 YFSETQ. Trimming removed 4 bases from V and 8 bases from J; junction bases left unmatched: 16. The CDR3 totals 17 residues.

This clone was recorded once. The chain recombines TRBV7-9 with TRBJ2-3, with 13 nucleotides matching TRBD2. The CDR3 spans 17 residues. J was trimmed by 2 bases and V by 6 bases; bases with no gene match: 8. Germline V lookup: CDR1 SEHNR, CDR2 FQNEAQ (reference sequence). The CDR3: CASRNGLAGVVTDTQYF. In nucleotides, the CDR3 is TGTGCCAGCAGAAACGGACTAGCGGGAGTTGTCACAGATACGCAGTATTTT.

V is TRBV7-9 and J is TRBJ2-3; no clear D. Trimming pared 3 bases from V and 11 bases from J, leaving 12 bases between. Germline CDR1 is SEHNR and CDR2 is FQNEAQ (reference sequence). The CDR3 spans 12 residues. The CDR3 loop is CASSFPIDGQYF. As DNA, the CDR3 is TGTGCCAGCAGCTTCCCGATCGATGGGCAGTATTTT. Combining the CDR3 with reference TRBV7-9 and TRBJ2-3 gives the whole variable domain DTGVSQNPRHKITKRGQNVTFRCDPISEHNRLYWYRQTLGQGPEFLTYFQNEAQLEKSRLLSDRFSAERPKGSFSTLEIQRTEQGDSAMYLCASSFPIDGQYFGPGTRLTVL.

This chain joins TRBV5-5 and TRBJ1-5, with D possibly being TRBD1 (5 bases). The germline gives CDR1 SGHKS, CDR2 YYEKEE (reference sequence). This CDR3 is built from 15 residues. V was clipped by 4 bases and J by 2 bases, with 13 bases between them. The CDR3 DNA reads TGTGCCAGCAGCAGAGCTGGGGGGGGCAATCAGCCCCAGCATTTT. It encodes CASSRAGGGNQPQHF.

V is TRBV6-1 and J is TRBJ1-5; D is undetermined. The CDR3 spans 16 residues. V was shortened by 2 bases and J by 6 bases, with 17 bases between the two germline ends. In germline, CDR1 is MNHNS, CDR2 SASEGT. The CDR3 sequence: CASSELGLSRGQPQHF. CDR3 in DNA: TGTGCCAGCAGTGAACTGGGATTAAGCCGGGGTCAGCCCCAGCATTTT.

The chain couples TRBV19 to TRBJ2-7, with 7 nucleotides matching TRBD1. J lost 0 bases, V lost 5 bases, and 4 bases had no gene match. This CDR3 has 14 residues. In germline, CDR1 is LNHDA, CDR2 SQIVND (reference sequence). CDR3 protein: CASSPRQGSYEQYF. The CDR3 coding sequence is TGTGCCAGTAGTCCCCGACAGGGCTCCTACGAGCAGTACTTC.

The rearrangement links TRBV5-1 to TRBJ2-7; 12 nucleotides match TRBD2. From germline, CDR1 is SGHRS and CDR2 YFSETQ. The CDR3 totals 16 residues. Trimming took 4 bases from V and 1 from J; bases not matched to a gene: 6. The CDR3 here is CASSGRTSGTSYEQYF. The CDR3 DNA is TGCGCCAGCAGCGGCCGGACTAGCGGGACTTCCTACGAGCAGTACTTC.

The chain uses TRBV5-4 and TRBJ2-3; 9 bases line up with TRBD2. The CDR3 consists of 16 residues. Germline CDR1 SGHNT, CDR2 YYREEE (reference sequence). Trimming took 2 bases from V and 4 from J; bases not matched to a gene: 8. The CDR3 is CASSFKASGTSDTQYF. CDR3 nucleotides: TGTGCCAGCAGCTTCAAGGCTAGCGGGACCTCAGATACGCAGTATTTT. Full variable domain (outside the CDR3, taken from reference TRBV5-4 and TRBJ2-3): ETGVTQSPTHLIKTRGQQVTLRCSSQSGHNTVSWYQQALGQGPQFIFQYYREEENGRGNFPPRFSGLQFPNYSSELNVNALELDDSALYLCASSFKASGTSDTQYFGPGTRLTVL.

The V gene is TRBV7-9, the J gene TRBJ2-1; possible D gene TRBD2, 6 bases. Trimming took off 8 bases at V and 8 bases at J, with 10 bases between the two ends. The CDR3 contains 11 residues. Germline V lookup: CDR1 SEHNR, CDR2 FQNEAQ (reference sequence). CDR3 sequence (DNA): TGTGCCAGCTCCCCGGGAGATGAGCAGTTCTTC. This sequence encodes CASSPGDEQFF. The full variable domain, rest sourced from reference TRBV7-9 and TRBJ2-1, is DTGVSQNPRHKITKRGQNVTFRCDPISEHNRLYWYRQTLGQGPEFLTYFQNEAQLEKSRLLSDRFSAERPKGSFSTLEIQRTEQGDSAMYLCASSPGDEQFFGPGTRLTVL.

The chain links TRBV5-1 to TRBJ2-5; 11 nucleotides agree with TRBD2. The CDR3 extends over 16 amino acids. Germline CDR1 reads SGHRS; CDR2 reads YFSETQ. With V trimmed by 0 bases and J by 1 base, 2 bases remained unmatched. Here the CDR3 reads CASSLGSGRAQETQYF. The DNA of the CDR3 is TGCGCCAGCAGCTTGGGTAGCGGGAGGGCCCAAGAGACCCAGTACTTC.

This clone came up a few times. The genes are TRBV27 and TRBJ2-7; TRBD1 or TRBD2 may be the D gene (5 bases each). Trimming removed 3 bases from V and 6 bases from J, with 12 bases in between. Germline CDR1 is MNHEY and CDR2 is SMNVEV (reference sequence). The CDR3 has 13 residues. The CDR3 DNA follows: TGTGCCAGCAGTTTTGGTTGGGGGTCCGAGCAGTACTTC. This sequence encodes CASSFGWGSEQYF.

The DNA of the CDR3 is TGTGCCATCAGTGAGTCGACGGAGGGGGCCAGTGGCTACACCTTC. This codes for CAISESTEGASGYTF. The gene calls are TRBV10-3 and TRBJ1-2; TRBD1 agrees at 7 bases. V gave up 0 bases and J gave up 7 bases; unmatched junction bases: 8. The CDR3 contains 15 residues. The germline gives CDR1 ENHRY, CDR2 SYGVKD.

The V gene is TRBV6-1, the J gene TRBJ2-2, with 8 bases matching TRBD1. CDR3 length: 19 residues. CDR1 and CDR2 from the germline V gene are MNHNS and SASEGT. J was trimmed by 2 bases and V by 0 bases; bases with no gene match: 11. CDR3 DNA sequence: TGTGCCAGCAGTGAAGCGCTTGGGGGACAGGACCTTAACACCGGGGAGCTGTTTTTT. Amino acids: CASSEALGGQDLNTGELFF.

This clone was counted between two and nine times. This sample includes further DNA sequences coding for the same CDR3. The chain is built from TRBV15 and TRBJ2-7, with D tentatively TRBD2 (5 bases). V lost 1 base, J lost 4 bases, and 17 bases lay in between. The CDR3 sequence is 16 residues long. CDR1 and CDR2 from the germline V gene are LNHNV and YYDKDF (reference sequence). The CDR3 loop is CATSRGPGRGNYEQYF. CDR3 nucleotides: TGTGCCACCAGCAGAGGGCCTGGGAGAGGTAATTACGAGCAGTACTTC.

The CDR3 loop reads CASSQAGQGNMNTEAFF. CDR3 DNA: TGCGCCAGCAGCCAAGCGGGACAGGGCAACATGAACACTGAAGCTTTCTTT. The chain has TRBV4-1 and TRBJ1-1, with 9 bases fitting TRBD1. Germline V CDR1 and CDR2: MGHRA, YSYEKL. Trimming cost V 1 base and J 0 bases; bases outside gene matches: 6. This CDR3 contains 17 residues.